The clone carrying this T cell receptor beta chain was seen a handful of times. Antigen specificity is unknown. This sample was taken from a study of blood T cells in healthy people across ages. The CDR3 has 16 residues. CDR1 is SGHVS, CDR2 FQNEAQ, per germline. V was pared by 5 bases and J by 5 bases, with 21 bases between. Then a second PCR, running about 6 to 12 cycles, was carried out with a sample-barcoded 5' primer and a J-beta primer mix. Each CDR3 protein gets one entry after TCRdb re-called the 5' RACE reads with MiXCR. The table has 700,000 to 900,000 distinct CDR3 sequences, about 48% seen once. Study-wide points: Naive T cell percentage and TCR beta diversity correlated strongly.

The sample providers were healthy Caucasian people from Russia, aged roughly 6 to 95. The TCR comes from a man older than 75 in good health. The rearrangement links TRBV7-8 to TRBJ1-1, with a weak D call TRBD1 (6 bases). The sample was blood. In DNA form, the CDR3 reads TGTGCCAGCAGCCCTAAGCGGGCACAGGGCGGAACTGAAGCTTTCTTT. As protein: CASSPKRAQGGTEAFF.